This T cell receptor (beta chain) was found in a study of shared clonotypes between healthy human individuals. Study context: Researchers assigned three CD4 naive, three CD4 memory, two CD8 naive and one CD8 memory plate to each donor. Whole-study results and caveats: It was the few donors that limited the genetic and exposure-history diversity represented.

CD45RA+ naive and CD45RA-negative memory subsets were separated from CD4+ cells. The germline gives CDR1 SGHRS, CDR2 YFSETQ. Trimming at V came to 4 bases and at J to 4 bases, leaving 7 bases not matched to a gene. The CDR3 contains 14 residues. Sequencing used immunoSEQ multiplex PCR; TCRdb keeps in-frame clones, though not all of them. The sample has about 2.4 million clones, approximately 92% seen once. Details on this clone: The antigen is not known.

The V and J genes are TRBV5-1 and TRBJ1-1; 7 bases align to TRBD1. Sequencing input: naive CD4+ T cells sorted from blood. As to subset: CD45RA+ positively selected. The sequence was obtained from a man between 18 and 29 years old in good health. The CDR3 DNA is TGCGCCAGCAGCACTGGACAGGCCCTCACTGAAGCTTTCTTT. This sequence encodes CASSTGQALTEAFF.